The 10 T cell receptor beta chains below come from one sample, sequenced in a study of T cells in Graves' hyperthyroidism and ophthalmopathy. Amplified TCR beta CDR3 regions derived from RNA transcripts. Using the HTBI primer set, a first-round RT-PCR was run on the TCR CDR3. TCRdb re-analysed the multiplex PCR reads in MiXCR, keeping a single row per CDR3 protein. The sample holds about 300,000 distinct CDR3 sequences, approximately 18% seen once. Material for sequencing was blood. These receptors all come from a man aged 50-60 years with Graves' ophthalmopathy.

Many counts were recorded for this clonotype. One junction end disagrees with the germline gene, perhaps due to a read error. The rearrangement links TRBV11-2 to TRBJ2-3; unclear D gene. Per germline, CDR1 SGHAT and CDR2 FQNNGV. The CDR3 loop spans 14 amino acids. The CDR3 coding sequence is TGTGCCAGCAGCCTAGACCGGGGCACAGATACGCAGTATTTT. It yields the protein CASSLDRGTDTQYF.

The CDR3 reads CATKPEETGELFF. CDR3 bases: TGTGCCACCAAACCAGAGGAGACCGGGGAGCTGTTTTTT. J is TRBJ2-2 and V is TRBV24-1; D unresolved. The germline V gene encodes CDR1 KGHDR and CDR2 SFDVKD. The CDR3 is made up of 13 amino acids. V was shortened by 8 bases and J by 5 bases, with 11 bases between the two germline ends.

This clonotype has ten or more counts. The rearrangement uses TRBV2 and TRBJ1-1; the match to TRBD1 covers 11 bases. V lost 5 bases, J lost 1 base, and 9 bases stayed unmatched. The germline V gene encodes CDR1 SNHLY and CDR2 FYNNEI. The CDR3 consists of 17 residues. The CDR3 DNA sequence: TGTGCCAGCAGTCCCCGGACAGGGGGCGCGAGGAACACTGAAGCTTTCTTT. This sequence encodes CASSPRTGGARNTEAFF.

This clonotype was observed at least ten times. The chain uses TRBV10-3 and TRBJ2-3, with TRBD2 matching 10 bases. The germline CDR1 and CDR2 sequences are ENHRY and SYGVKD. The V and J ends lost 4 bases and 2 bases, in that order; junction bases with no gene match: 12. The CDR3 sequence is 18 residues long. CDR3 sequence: CAISAVASGREYTDTQYF. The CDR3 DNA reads TGTGCCATCAGTGCGGTGGCGAGCGGGAGGGAGTACACAGATACGCAGTATTTT.

The CDR3 here is CSASVVDSNQPQHF. CDR3 nucleotide sequence: TGCAGTGCTAGTGTCGTGGATAGCAATCAGCCCCAGCATTTT. V and J are TRBV20-1 and TRBJ1-5, with D uncertain. Trimming took 3 bases from V and 0 from J, leaving 9 bases between them. This CDR3 has 14 residues. Germline V gives CDR1 DFQATT, CDR2 SNEGSKA (reference sequence).

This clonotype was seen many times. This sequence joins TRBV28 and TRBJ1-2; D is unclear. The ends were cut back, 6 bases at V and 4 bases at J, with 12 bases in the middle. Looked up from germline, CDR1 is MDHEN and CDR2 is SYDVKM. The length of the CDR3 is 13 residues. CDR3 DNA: TGTGCCAGCAGATTGGAGGGCAGCTATGGCTACACCTTC. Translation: CASRLEGSYGYTF.

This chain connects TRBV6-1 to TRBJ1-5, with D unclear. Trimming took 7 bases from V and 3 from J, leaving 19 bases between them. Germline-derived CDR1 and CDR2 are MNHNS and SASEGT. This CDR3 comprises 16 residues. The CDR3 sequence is CASTLRGNSVNQPQHF. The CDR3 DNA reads TGTGCCAGCACCCTACGGGGTAACAGCGTCAATCAGCCCCAGCATTTT.

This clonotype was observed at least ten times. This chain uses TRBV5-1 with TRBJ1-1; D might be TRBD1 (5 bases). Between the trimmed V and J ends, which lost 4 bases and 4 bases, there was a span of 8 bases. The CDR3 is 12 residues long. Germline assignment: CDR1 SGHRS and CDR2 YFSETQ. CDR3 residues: CASSTDSTEAFF. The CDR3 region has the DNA TGCGCCAGCAGCACTGACAGCACTGAAGCTTTCTTT.

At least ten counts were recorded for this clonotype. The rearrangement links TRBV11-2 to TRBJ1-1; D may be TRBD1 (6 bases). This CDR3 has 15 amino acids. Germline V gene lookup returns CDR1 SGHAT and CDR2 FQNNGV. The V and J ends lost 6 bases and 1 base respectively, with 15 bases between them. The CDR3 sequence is CASSPRGNRNTEAFF. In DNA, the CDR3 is TGTGCCAGCAGTCCGAGGGGGAACAGGAACACTGAAGCTTTCTTT.

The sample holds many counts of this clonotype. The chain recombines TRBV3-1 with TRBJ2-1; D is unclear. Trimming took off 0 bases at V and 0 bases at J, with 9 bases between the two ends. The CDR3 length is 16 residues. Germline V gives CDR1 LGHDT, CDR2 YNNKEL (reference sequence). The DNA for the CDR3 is TGTGCCAGCAGCCAAGATTTAGCTCGCTCCTACAATGAGCAGTTCTTC. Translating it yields CASSQDLARSYNEQFF.